The clone carrying this T cell receptor (beta chain) was seen once. The sample belongs to a study of identical twins. TCRdb reanalysed the 5' RACE reads using MiXCR and keeps one entry per CDR3 protein. Here the sample spans some 590,000 distinct CDR3 sequences, 9.6% being singletons. These same records also appear under a second study, on yellow fever vaccine responses in identical twins.

The clonotype was recovered from a woman aged 18-29 years in good health. Input material: PBMCs.

CDR3 coding DNA: TGTGCCAGTACTTCCCAAGTTGGCGTGAAGACCCAGTACTTC. Translating it yields CASTSQVGVKTQYF. This chain connects TRBV19 to TRBJ2-5, with no clear D. The V gene lost 7 bases and the J gene lost 6 bases, with 18 bases spanning the gap. CDR1 is LNHDA and CDR2 is SQIVND in the germline V gene (reference sequence). This CDR3 comprises 14 residues.